The sequence of this T cell receptor beta chain was determined in a study of cytomegalovirus exposure and HLA in healthy donors. On the study more broadly: Within an early data release were tens of millions of unique TCRs drawn from HLA-typed donors.

This clone appeared once. What it binds is not known. With 60 Vbeta and 13 Jbeta primers, the PCR was carried out. Profiled with immunoSEQ multiplex PCR; TCRdb holds only in-frame clones, not every one. The sample carries over 200,000 clones, 70% to 85% recorded once. General observations from the study: After further analysis at a later stage, 15,000 to 20,000 TCR beta sequences were associated with HLA alleles at 0.05 false discovery rate.

The germline gives CDR1 SEHNR, CDR2 FQNEAQ (reference sequence). Trimming stripped 11 bases from V and 2 bases from J, with 18 bases between. The CDR3 runs 14 residues. The sequence came from a middle-aged woman in good health and CMV-seronegative. The V and J genes are TRBV7-9 and TRBJ1-2; D may be TRBD1 (6 bases). Sequencing input: PBMCs. The CDR3 loop reads CAVGGGTMNYGYTF. The CDR3 region has the DNA TGTGCCGTAGGGGGGGGGACAATGAACTATGGCTACACCTTC.